The 7 T cell receptor beta chains below were found in one sample sequenced in a study of OX40 agonist ivuxolimab in advanced cancers. Assay used: immunoSEQ multiplex PCR; TCRdb lists only in-frame clones, some missing. Among about 70,000 clones listed, roughly four fifths were seen once. Sequenced here: CD4+ or CD8+ T cells sorted from blood, sampled in a trial of the OX40 agonist ivuxolimab. The receptors come from an adult with an advanced solid tumor such as melanoma, head and neck, liver or kidney cancer.

This chain joins TRBV5-4 and TRBJ1-1; D perhaps matches TRBD1 (5 bases). The CDR3 totals 13 residues. Trimming removed 4 bases from V and 3 bases from J, with 10 bases in between. Germline V gives CDR1 SGHNT, CDR2 YYREEE (reference sequence). CDR3 DNA: TGTGCCAGCAGCCCGACAGCGGACACTGAAGCTTTCTTT. This encodes CASSPTADTEAFF.

The genes are TRBV29-1 and TRBJ2-1; D ambiguous. CDR1 is SQVTM, CDR2 ANQGSEA, per germline. The length of the CDR3 is 11 residues. The V end lost 4 bases, the J end lost 8 bases, and 9 bases lay between the germline ends. CDR3 bases: TGCAGCGTTGGAGGTTGGGATGAGCAGTTCTTC. Translating it yields CSVGGWDEQFF.

V and J are TRBV7-2 and TRBJ2-7; D unclear. Germline V CDR1 and CDR2: SGHTA, FQGNSA. Deletions cut 5 bases from V and 3 bases from J, with 11 bases between. CDR3 length: 13 amino acids. In DNA, the CDR3 is TGTGCCAGCAGCAAGGACCGAGACTACGAGCAGTACTTC. The encoded protein is CASSKDRDYEQYF.

This chain joins TRBV2 and TRBJ1-4; maybe TRBD1 (6 bases). CDR3 length: 14 amino acids. CDR1 SNHLY and CDR2 FYNNEI come from the germline V gene. Deletions cut 4 bases from V and 7 bases from J, with 13 bases between. CDR3 coding DNA: TGTGCCAGCAGTGCTGGCAGGGGAGGTGAAAAACTGTTTTTT. Its translation is CASSAGRGGEKLFF.

The V and J genes are TRBV6-5 and TRBJ2-5; 8 nucleotides align to TRBD2. J lost 3 bases, V lost 0 bases, and 6 bases had no gene match. CDR3 length: 16 residues. The germline CDR1 and CDR2 sequences are MNHEY and SVGAGI. The CDR3 loop is CASSYSGLAGKETQYF. The DNA of the CDR3 is TGTGCCAGCAGTTACTCGGGCCTAGCGGGCAAAGAGACCCAGTACTTC.

This clone was seen a single time. The chain uses TRBV4-1 and TRBJ2-7; 14 bases line up with TRBD2. Germline V lookup: CDR1 MGHRA, CDR2 YSYEKL. The CDR3 consists of 16 residues. The J segment lost 5 bases and the V segment lost 1 base, leaving 4 bases of the junction unmatched. The CDR3: CASSQGRGLAGDEQYF. The CDR3 DNA is TGCGCCAGCAGCCAAGGCCGGGGACTAGCGGGAGACGAGCAGTACTTC.

This rearrangement joins TRBV4-1 to TRBJ1-5; the match to TRBD1 covers 8 bases. V was pared by 3 bases and J by 8 bases, with 12 bases of the junction left unmatched. Germline V CDR1 and CDR2: MGHRA, YSYEKL. This CDR3 contains 16 residues. CDR3 sequence: CASSQGLDRVGKPQHF. The CDR3 DNA is TGCGCCAGCAGCCAGGGGCTGGACAGGGTTGGAAAGCCCCAGCATTTT.